This TCR beta chain came from a study of blood T cell repertoires in COVID-19. Overall study context: T cells, B-cell-depleted T cells, or PBMCs supplied cDNA or gDNA.

V gave up 4 bases and J gave up 6 bases; unmatched junction bases: 3. Looked up from germline, CDR1 is GTSNPN and CDR2 is SVGIG (reference sequence). The CDR3 runs 13 residues. As regards this clone: Other DNA sequences in this sample translate to the same CDR3.

Original analysis: Reference gene primer amplification in the assay estimated nucleated cell counts. TCRdb keeps only in-frame clones here, not all; method: immunoSEQ multiplex PCR. From that table come the V and J calls and clone size; the DNA was used to work out D and trimming. The sample has 100,000 to 150,000 clones; 80% are singletons. The material sequenced was peripheral blood. The V call is TRBV30, the J call TRBJ1-6; 7 nucleotides align to TRBD1. This TCR was recovered from a human donor in a cohort sampled during active COVID-19. CDR3 sequence: CAWTGTANSPLHF. Here the CDR3 DNA reads TGTGCCTGGACCGGGACAGCTAATTCACCCCTCCACTTT.